The 10 T cell receptor beta chains reported below all come from one sample, sequenced in a study of somatic mutations in cytotoxic T cells in rheumatoid arthritis. Measured with immunoSEQ multiplex PCR; TCRdb has only the in-frame clones, and not every one. The data hold around 15,000 clones, with approximately 75% observed a single time. What was sequenced was CD8+ T cells sorted from blood. Every receptor here comes from an adult with rheumatoid arthritis.

The chain combines TRBV29-1 with TRBJ2-1; D perhaps matches TRBD2 (6 bases). There are 14 residues in the CDR3. Per the germline V gene, CDR1 is SQVTM and CDR2 is ANQGSEA. V lost 5 bases, J lost 7 bases, and 18 bases lay in between. In nucleotides, the CDR3 is TGCAGCGTTATCTTGCGGGATAGGGTTAATGAGCAGTTCTTC. Translated: CSVILRDRVNEQFF.

V usage is TRBV7-6 and J usage is TRBJ1-1, with no clear D. V lost 1 base and J lost 6, with 9 bases in between. Germline-derived CDR1 and CDR2 are SGHVS and FNYEAQ. This CDR3 has 13 amino acids. CDR3 coding DNA: TGTGCCAGCAGCTTAGATGGGGTTGCTGAAGCTTTCTTT. This encodes CASSLDGVAEAFF. Supplemented by reference TRBV7-6 and TRBJ1-1, the full variable domain reads GAGVSQSPRYKVTKRGQDVALRCDPISGHVSLYWYRQALGQGPEFLTYFNYEAQQDKSGLPNDRFSAERPEGSISTLTIQRTEQRDSAMYRCASSLDGVAEAFFGQGTRLTVV.

The chain employs TRBV11-2 and TRBJ1-1; 7 bases agree with TRBD1. Germline V lookup: CDR1 SGHAT, CDR2 FQNNGV. V gave up 5 bases and J gave up 0 bases; unmatched junction bases: 6. The CDR3 consists of 15 residues. Written as DNA, the CDR3 is TGTGCCAGCAGCCGATGGGACAGCATGAACACTGAAGCTTTCTTT. The encoded protein is CASSRWDSMNTEAFF.

The rearrangement links TRBV9 to TRBJ2-7; TRBD1 is a possible D gene (6 bases). The CDR3 consists of 14 residues. V lost 0 bases and J lost 4, with 11 bases in between. CDR1 SGDLS and CDR2 YYNGEE come from the germline V gene. CDR3 DNA sequence: TGTGCCAGCAGCGTAGGGACAGCCGAATACGAGCAGTACTTC. Translated, it gives CASSVGTAEYEQYF. Based on the CDR3 plus reference TRBV9 and TRBJ2-7, the full variable domain is DSGVTQTPKHLITATGQRVTLRCSPRSGDLSVYWYQQSLDQGLQFLIQYYNGEERAKGNILERFSAQQFPDLHSELNLSSLELGDSALYFCASSVGTAEYEQYFGPGTRLTVT.

The chain joins TRBV27 to TRBJ2-1; 7 bases line up with TRBD2. V trimming: 2 bases; J trimming: 1 base; junction bases outside the gene matches: 5. CDR3 length equals 16 residues. CDR1 and CDR2 from the germline V gene are MNHEY and SMNVEV (reference sequence). CDR3 protein: CASSLKRGFSYNEQFF. The CDR3 DNA sequence: TGTGCCAGCAGTTTAAAGCGGGGCTTTTCCTACAATGAGCAGTTCTTC.

This clone turned up a few times. This sequence joins TRBV29-1 and TRBJ2-1; D gene ambiguous. The CDR3 covers 13 residues. Trimming took 4 bases from V and 7 from J, leaving 14 bases between them. CDR1 and CDR2 from the germline V gene are SQVTM and ANQGSEA. The DNA of the CDR3 is TGCAGCGTTGTTGGGGTCTCCGTAAATGAGCAGTTCTTC. Its translation is CSVVGVSVNEQFF.

Remarks on this clone: One end of the junction is discordant with germline, which a read error may explain. V is TRBV7-7 and J is TRBJ2-3; TRBD1 aligns across 7 bases. From germline, CDR1 is SSHAT and CDR2 FNYEAQ (reference sequence). This CDR3 region has 15 residues. CDR3 in DNA: TGTGCTAGCAGCCACCGGGACAGTGTGCTAGATACGCAGTATTTT. This codes for CASSHRDSVLDTQYF.

The rearrangement joins TRBV2 to TRBJ2-7; D is possibly TRBD2 (6 bases). V dropped 7 bases and J dropped 2 bases, with 18 bases sitting between them. This CDR3 region has 15 residues. Germline CDR1 SNHLY, CDR2 FYNNEI. The CDR3 coding sequence is TGTGCCAGCAACCAGGAGGGGATGTGGGCCTACGAGCAGTACTTC. Amino acid sequence: CASNQEGMWAYEQYF.

This chain uses TRBV5-1 with TRBJ1-3; no definite D call. Trimming shortened V by 0 bases and J by 8 bases, and 18 bases separated the two germline ends. Germline assignment: CDR1 SGHRS and CDR2 YFSETQ. CDR3 size: 16 residues. CDR3 sequence: CASSLDEASSSDTIYF. The CDR3 bases are TGCGCCAGCAGCTTGGACGAGGCCTCAAGCTCCGACACCATATATTTT.

The chain carries TRBV5-4 and TRBJ2-7, with D possibly TRBD2 on 5 matching bases. The CDR3 runs to 16 residues. Germline CDR1 and CDR2: SGHNT and YYREEE (reference sequence). With 2 bases removed from V and 3 bases from J, the gap between germline ends came to 18 bases. Here the CDR3 reads CASSFGSGWEIYEQYF. As DNA, the CDR3 is TGTGCCAGCAGCTTTGGTTCGGGGTGGGAAATCTACGAGCAGTACTTC.